What follows are 31 T cell receptor beta chains derived from one specimen sequenced in a study of cytomegalovirus exposure and HLA in healthy donors. The PCR employed 60 Vbeta primers together with 13 Jbeta primers. This table comes from immunoSEQ multiplex PCR, and its TCRdb copy is limited to in-frame clones, with some not included. The table has about 130,000 clones, about three quarters seen once. What was sequenced was PBMCs. These receptors all come from a man aged 25-40 years in good health and CMV-seronegative.

This rearrangement joins TRBV27 to TRBJ1-5; D is possibly TRBD1 (5 bases). The germline V gene has CDR1 MNHEY and CDR2 SMNVEV (reference sequence). Trimming cost V 5 bases and J 6 bases, with 11 bases left between them. The length of the CDR3 is 13 residues. The CDR3 reads CASSLGGTQPQHF. The DNA of the CDR3 is TGTGCCAGCAGTCTCGGGGGGACTCAGCCCCAGCATTTT.

The V gene is TRBV5-6, the J gene TRBJ2-5; TRBD1 aligns across 7 bases. V dropped 4 bases and J dropped 7; count of bases not matched to a gene: 1. The length of the CDR3 is 11 residues. In germline, CDR1 is SGHDT, CDR2 YYEEEE. This chain's CDR3 is CASSRGLTQYF. In DNA, the CDR3 is TGTGCCAGCAGCAGGGGGCTGACCCAGTACTTC.

V and J are TRBV7-3 and TRBJ2-3; no clear D. Trimming removed 5 bases at V and 6 bases at J, with 12 bases between. The CDR3 is 13 residues long. Germline V gene sequence: CDR1 SGHTA, CDR2 FQGTGA. In nucleotides, the CDR3 is TGTGCCAGCAGCCCCGAGATCCGGGATACGCAGTATTTT. Protein product: CASSPEIRDTQYF.

CDR3 nucleotides: TGTGCCAGCAGCACAGACAGGGGGCGCGGCACCGGGGAGCTGTTTTTT. Amino acids: CASSTDRGRGTGELFF. J is TRBJ2-2 and V is TRBV5-4, with 10 nucleotides matching TRBD1. Germline V CDR1 and CDR2: SGHNT, YYREEE (reference sequence). J gave up 4 bases and V 4 bases, and 7 bases lay outside the gene matches. CDR3 length: 16 residues.

The chain combines TRBV27 with TRBJ2-7; unclear D gene. This CDR3 spans 13 amino acids. V was pared by 2 bases and J by 4 bases, with 9 bases between. CDR1 is MNHEY and CDR2 is SMNVEV in the germline V gene (reference sequence). The CDR3 DNA sequence: TGTGCCAGCAGTTTAATTCCCCCTTACGAGCAGTACTTC. Translated: CASSLIPPYEQYF.

This clone came up once. The CDR3: CASSEGTGVNTEAFF. The CDR3 DNA reads as TGCGCCAGCAGCGAGGGGACAGGGGTGAACACTGAAGCTTTCTTT. This rearrangement joins TRBV5-1 to TRBJ1-1; TRBD1 matches at 10 bases. In germline, CDR1 is SGHRS, CDR2 YFSETQ. This CDR3 contains 15 residues. The junction had 3 bases not matched to a gene; V was cut back by 4 bases and J by 0 bases.

With regard to this clone: A junction boundary mismatches the germline segment, possibly from a read error. The chain uses TRBV7-7 and TRBJ1-2, with TRBD1 matching over 7 bases. CDR1 is SSHAT and CDR2 is FNYEAQ in the germline V gene (reference sequence). There are 12 residues in the CDR3. In DNA, the CDR3 is TGTGCTAGCAGCTCGAGACAGGGCGGCTACACCTTC. It codes for CASSSRQGGYTF.

The chain combines TRBV5-1 with TRBJ2-7; D is uncertain. V was shortened by 5 bases and J by 6 bases, with 15 bases between the two germline ends. Germline assignment: CDR1 SGHRS and CDR2 YFSETQ. There are 13 residues in the CDR3. Written as DNA, the CDR3 is TGCGCCAGCAGGTTTATCCCCCCTTCCGAGCAGTACTTC. Residues: CASRFIPPSEQYF. The entire variable domain, with the rest obtained from reference TRBV5-1 and TRBJ2-7, is as follows: KAGVTQTPRYLIKTRGQQVTLSCSPISGHRSVSWYQQTPGQGLQFLFEYFSETQRNKGNFPGRFSGRQFSNSRSEMNVSTLELGDSALYLCASRFIPPSEQYFGPGTRLTVT.

The chain carries TRBV28 and TRBJ2-3; the match to TRBD2 covers 13 bases. V was pared by 5 bases and J by 3 bases, with 5 bases of the junction left unmatched. The CDR3 runs 16 residues. The V gene's germline CDR1 is MDHEN and CDR2 SYDVKM. The CDR3 region is CASSPTSGGATDTQYF. The CDR3 region has the DNA TGTGCCAGCAGTCCAACTAGCGGGGGGGCGACAGATACGCAGTATTTT.

Remarks on this clone: Other DNA sequences in this sample translate to the same CDR3. The CDR3 sequence: CASSPLSFQETQYF. The DNA for the CDR3 is TGTGCCAGCTCCCCTCTGAGTTTCCAAGAGACCCAGTACTTC. The V call is TRBV18, the J call TRBJ2-5; D is undetermined. The germline gives CDR1 KGHSH, CDR2 LQKENI. Between the trimmed V and J ends, which lost 6 bases and 1 base, there was a span of 12 bases. This CDR3 region has 14 residues.

The gene calls are TRBV27 and TRBJ2-7; 9 bases fit TRBD2. The J segment lost 3 bases and the V segment lost 3 bases, leaving 3 bases of the junction unmatched. The CDR3 runs 14 residues. The germline V gene encodes CDR1 MNHEY and CDR2 SMNVEV (reference sequence). Written as DNA, the CDR3 is TGTGCCAGCAGTTTCGGGACTAGCCACTACGAGCAGTACTTC. Its protein is CASSFGTSHYEQYF.

The chain recombines TRBV5-6 with TRBJ2-7; 7 positions agree with TRBD1. After removal of 3 bases from V and 1 base from J, the junction contained 4 bases not matched to a gene. Germline V gene data show CDR1 as SGHDT and CDR2 as YYEEEE. The CDR3 has 14 residues. The CDR3 sequence is CASSYGTASYEQYF. DNA for the CDR3: TGTGCCAGCAGCTACGGGACAGCTTCCTACGAGCAGTACTTC.

The V call is TRBV28, the J call TRBJ2-1; the D gene is possibly TRBD1 (6 bases). CDR3 length equals 15 residues. CDR1 and CDR2 from the germline V gene are MDHEN and SYDVKM. Trimming removed 6 bases from V and 5 bases from J, with 17 bases in between. The CDR3 DNA reads as TGTGCCAGCAGCCTCACAGGGTTCTTTGACAATGAGCAGTTCTTC. This codes for CASSLTGFFDNEQFF. Filled out from reference TRBV28 and TRBJ2-1, the complete variable domain reads DVKVTQSSRYLVKRTGEKVFLECVQDMDHENMFWYRQDPGLGLRLIYFSYDVKMKEKGDIPEGYSVSREKKERFSLILESASTNQTSMYLCASSLTGFFDNEQFFGPGTRLTVL.

This CDR3 reads CASSYGEGNQPQHF. For the CDR3, the DNA is TGTGCCAGCAGTTACGGAGAGGGCAATCAGCCCCAGCATTTT. The chain is built from TRBV6-5 and TRBJ1-5; D remains unclear. Trimming removed 2 bases at V and 2 bases at J, with 7 bases between. The CDR3 sequence is 14 residues long. CDR1 is MNHEY, CDR2 SVGAGI, per germline.

The gene calls are TRBV2 and TRBJ2-7, with D unresolved. The CDR3 consists of 14 residues. V lost 8 bases and J 1 base, leaving 15 bases between the germline ends. Germline V gives CDR1 SNHLY, CDR2 FYNNEI. The CDR3 DNA is TGTGCCAGCCGACGAAGCGACCAATCCTACGAGCAGTACTTC. Its translation is CASRRSDQSYEQYF.

The chain uses TRBV28 and TRBJ1-5; no clear D gene. Germline V gene lookup returns CDR1 MDHEN and CDR2 SYDVKM. The CDR3 runs to 13 residues. The V end was cut by 3 bases, the J end by 4 bases, with 7 bases between. CDR3 in amino acids: CASSFSGNQPQHF. The CDR3 DNA follows: TGTGCCAGCAGTTTTTCGGGAAATCAGCCCCAGCATTTT.

The V call is TRBV30, the J call TRBJ2-1; TRBD2 aligns across 11 bases. Germline lookup yields CDR1 GTSNPN and CDR2 SVGIG (reference sequence). V trimming: 0 bases; J trimming: 2 bases; junction bases outside the gene matches: 12. CDR3 length: 19 amino acids. DNA of the CDR3: TGTGCCTGGAGTGTACACGGTAGCGGGGGGGCCATAACCTACAATGAGCAGTTCTTC. The encoded protein is CAWSVHGSGGAITYNEQFF.

This clone was counted between two and nine times. The chain has TRBV4-2 and TRBJ2-5, with TRBD2 matching over 7 bases. Trimming cost V 0 bases and J 5 bases; bases outside gene matches: 6. CDR1 LGHNA and CDR2 YNFKEQ come from the germline V gene. The CDR3 sequence is 15 residues long. CDR3 region: CASSQDRTSRETQYF. The CDR3 bases are TGTGCCAGCAGCCAAGATAGGACTAGTCGGGAGACCCAGTACTTC.

The genes are TRBV18 and TRBJ2-5, with D possibly TRBD2 on 6 matching bases. The last part of the DNA fits TRBJ2-7 better; the J call may be wrong. CDR1 is KGHSH and CDR2 is LQKENI in the germline V gene. The CDR3 loop spans 11 amino acids. CDR3 in amino acids: CASSWGDEQYF. The CDR3 bases are TGTGCCAGCTCTTGGGGGGACGAGCAGTACTTC.

This chain uses TRBV5-1 with TRBJ2-3; tentatively, D is TRBD1 (5 bases). Trimming left V 4 bases short and J 7 bases short, with 16 bases between. The CDR3 consists of 14 residues. In germline, CDR1 is SGHRS, CDR2 YFSETQ. CDR3 in amino acids: CASSARQGSNTQYF. CDR3 sequence (DNA): TGCGCCAGCAGCGCCAGGCAGGGTTCAAATACGCAGTATTTT.

The CDR3 coding sequence is TGCGCCAGCAGCTCGGATGGTAGCGGGGATACGCAGTATTTT. Protein product: CASSSDGSGDTQYF. The gene calls are TRBV5-1 and TRBJ2-3; 7 positions match TRBD2. The CDR3 is made up of 14 amino acids. V was pared by 3 bases and J by 6 bases, with 7 bases of the junction left unmatched. The germline gives CDR1 SGHRS, CDR2 YFSETQ.

Notes on this clone: At one boundary the junction diverges from the germline segment, which might be a read error. V is TRBV6-1 and J is TRBJ1-2; perhaps TRBD1 as D (5 bases). This CDR3 region has 13 residues. Per germline, CDR1 MNHNS and CDR2 SASEGT. The CDR3 coding sequence is TGTGCCAGCACCGGCAAGTTAAGCACACGAGGGACTTTC. Protein: CASTGKLSTRGTF.

The rearrangement joins TRBV2 to TRBJ2-7, with D uncertain. This CDR3 has 12 amino acids. Germline V gene data show CDR1 as SNHLY and CDR2 as FYNNEI. V lost 6 bases and J 2 bases, leaving 8 bases between the germline ends. The CDR3 sequence is CASSQVTYEQYF. DNA of the CDR3: TGTGCCAGCAGCCAGGTCACCTACGAGCAGTACTTC.

The chain carries TRBV2 and TRBJ1-5; D perhaps matches TRBD1 (5 bases). The V and J ends lost 2 bases and 8 bases respectively, with 10 bases between them. Germline CDR1 SNHLY, CDR2 FYNNEI. This CDR3 is built from 13 residues. CDR3 nucleotide sequence: TGTGCCAGCAGTGAAATTGGGGCTAAGCCCCAGCATTTT. Its protein product is CASSEIGAKPQHF.

V usage is TRBV19 and J usage is TRBJ2-5; D perhaps matches TRBD1 (5 bases). V was shortened by 4 bases and J by 4 bases, with 16 bases between the two germline ends. This CDR3 contains 15 residues. From germline, CDR1 is LNHDA and CDR2 SQIVND (reference sequence). The CDR3 sequence is CASSTGGAWGETQYF. CDR3 DNA sequence: TGTGCCAGTAGTACCGGTGGGGCCTGGGGAGAGACCCAGTACTTC.

The rearrangement links TRBV2 to TRBJ1-3, with D uncertain. The CDR3 has 17 residues. Germline CDR1 is SNHLY and CDR2 is FYNNEI. V was trimmed by 6 bases and J by 3 bases, leaving 21 bases between them. As DNA, the CDR3 is TGTGCCAGCAGCCTAATTTTAGCGTACTTACGTGGAAACACCATATATTTT. This gives the protein CASSLILAYLRGNTIYF.

This clone has just a few counts. The J gene is TRBJ1-5, the V gene TRBV27, with D perhaps TRBD1 (5 bases). V was clipped by 7 bases and J by 0 bases, with 10 bases between them. Germline CDR1 is MNHEY and CDR2 is SMNVEV (reference sequence). CDR3 size: 14 residues. CDR3: CASNNQGSNQPQHF. Here the CDR3 DNA reads TGTGCCAGCAATAATCAGGGTAGCAATCAGCCCCAGCATTTT.

The chain has TRBV4-1 and TRBJ1-4, with no clear D. This CDR3 comprises 19 residues. The V gene lost 3 bases and the J gene lost 0 bases, with 20 bases spanning the gap. Germline CDR1 is MGHRA and CDR2 is YSYEKL. CDR3 loop: CASSQGGGAPPATNEKLFF. The DNA for the CDR3 is TGCGCCAGCAGCCAGGGTGGAGGAGCCCCCCCTGCAACTAATGAAAAACTGTTTTTT.

This clone occurred once. The J gene is TRBJ2-7, the V gene TRBV5-1; TRBD1 is a possible D gene (6 bases). The germline V and J ends were trimmed by 4 bases and 0 bases, with 14 bases remaining between them. CDR3 length: 15 amino acids. Germline assignment: CDR1 SGHRS and CDR2 YFSETQ. This CDR3 is CASSPQGTVSYEQYF. The CDR3 nucleotides read TGCGCCAGCAGCCCACAGGGTACCGTCTCCTACGAGCAGTACTTC. The complete variable domain, with remaining parts taken from reference TRBV5-1 and TRBJ2-7, reads KAGVTQTPRYLIKTRGQQVTLSCSPISGHRSVSWYQQTPGQGLQFLFEYFSETQRNKGNFPGRFSGRQFSNSRSEMNVSTLELGDSALYLCASSPQGTVSYEQYFGPGTRLTVT.

The chain links TRBV7-2 to TRBJ2-7; D is ambiguous. V was trimmed by 1 base and J by 0 bases, leaving 7 bases between them. This CDR3 is 14 amino acids long. CDR1 and CDR2 from the germline V gene are SGHTA and FQGNSA. The CDR3 loop reads CASSLGYSSYEQYF. In DNA, the CDR3 is TGTGCCAGCAGCTTAGGATACAGCTCCTACGAGCAGTACTTC.

V is TRBV4-3 and J is TRBJ2-7, with 8 bases identical to TRBD1. V lost 3 bases to trimming and J lost 4 bases; unmatched junction nucleotides: 11. CDR1 is LGHNA and CDR2 is YSLEER in the germline V gene. The CDR3 loop spans 16 amino acids. The CDR3 nucleotides are TGCGCCAGCAGCCAGGGGTCCGGACGGGACAGGTACGAGCAGTACTTC. It encodes CASSQGSGRDRYEQYF.